The next 8 T cell receptor beta chains were all read from a single sample in a study of long-term antiretroviral therapy in people with HIV. This was the immunoSEQ v3.0 assay at survey level. The method was immunoSEQ multiplex PCR; TCRdb's version includes in-frame clones alone and lacks a portion of them. This table holds some 7,900 clones, around three quarters found once. The sequenced sample was unsorted PBMCs, obtained 0.6 years before starting antiretroviral therapy. The origin of the receptors is a man in his forties or fifties with HIV.

This clone was counted between two and nine times. This chain joins TRBV5-1 and TRBJ2-7, with D possibly TRBD1 on 5 matching bases. V was shortened by 0 bases and J by 4 bases, with 8 bases between the two germline ends. Germline loops: CDR1 SGHRS, CDR2 YFSETQ. CDR3 length: 13 amino acids. CDR3 nucleotides: TGCGCCAGCAGCTTGGGACAGCAGTACGAGCAGTACTTC. Its protein is CASSLGQQYEQYF.

The rearrangement links TRBV18 to TRBJ1-1, with D tentatively TRBD1 (5 bases). V was cut by 3 bases and J by 4 bases, with 12 bases left in between. There are 14 residues in the CDR3. Germline CDR1 KGHSH, CDR2 LQKENI. The CDR3, as DNA: TGTGCCAGCTCACCCAAAACCGGGGGCACTGAAGCTTTCTTT. Protein: CASSPKTGGTEAFF.

The CDR3 is CASSLASSDSGNTIYF. Written as DNA, the CDR3 is TGTGCCAGCAGCTTAGCGTCCAGTGACTCTGGAAACACCATATATTTT. This rearrangement joins TRBV7-8 to TRBJ1-3; no firm D call. The CDR3 covers 16 residues. V lost 0 bases, J lost 0 bases, and 9 bases lay in between. Germline V gene data show CDR1 as SGHVS and CDR2 as FQNEAQ. The full variable domain, its missing parts supplied by reference TRBV7-8 and TRBJ1-3, is GAGVSQSPRYKVAKRGQDVALRCDPISGHVSLFWYQQALGQGPEFLTYFQNEAQLDKSGLPSDRFFAERPEGSVSTLKIQRTQQEDSAVYLCASSLASSDSGNTIYFGEGSWLTVV.

This chain uses TRBV27 with TRBJ2-2; D not resolved. The ends were cut back, 5 bases at V and 0 bases at J, with 4 bases in the middle. The germline V gene has CDR1 MNHEY and CDR2 SMNVEV (reference sequence). CDR3 length equals 13 residues. The DNA for the CDR3 is TGTGCCAGCAGTGGGCCGAACACCGGGGAGCTGTTTTTT. Translating it yields CASSGPNTGELFF.

The chain is built from TRBV27 and TRBJ1-1; D unresolved. The CDR3 runs 13 residues. Germline V gene data show CDR1 as MNHEY and CDR2 as SMNVEV (reference sequence). V was cut by 5 bases and J by 6 bases, with 13 bases left in between. CDR3 nucleotide sequence: TGTGCCAGCAGTCGTTTGGGGAATCCTGAAGCTTTCTTT. It yields the protein CASSRLGNPEAFF.

V is TRBV6-5 and J is TRBJ1-2; D uncertain. CDR1 is MNHEY and CDR2 is SVGAGI in the germline V gene. Trimming removed 0 bases from V and 2 bases from J, with 7 bases in between. There are 14 residues in the CDR3. The CDR3 sequence: CASSYSDVNYGYTF. The DNA of the CDR3 is TGTGCCAGCAGTTACTCGGACGTCAACTATGGCTACACCTTC.

The chain employs TRBV6-6 and TRBJ1-1; weak D call: TRBD1 (6 bases). Germline V gene data show CDR1 as MNHNY and CDR2 as SVGAGI (reference sequence). This CDR3 has 13 amino acids. V was trimmed by 4 bases and J by 6 bases, leaving 12 bases between them. As DNA, the CDR3 is TGTGCCAGCAGTTTCCTACAGGGATCTGAAGCTTTCTTT. The encoded protein is CASSFLQGSEAFF.

The chain has TRBV6-5 and TRBJ2-1; 9 bases are shared with TRBD1. The CDR3 has 15 residues. Per germline, CDR1 MNHEY and CDR2 SVGAGI. V was clipped by 2 bases and J by 2 bases; unmatched bases: 1. DNA of the CDR3: TGTGCCAGCAGTTACGGGACAGGGACCTACAATGAGCAGTTCTTC. The encoded protein is CASSYGTGTYNEQFF.